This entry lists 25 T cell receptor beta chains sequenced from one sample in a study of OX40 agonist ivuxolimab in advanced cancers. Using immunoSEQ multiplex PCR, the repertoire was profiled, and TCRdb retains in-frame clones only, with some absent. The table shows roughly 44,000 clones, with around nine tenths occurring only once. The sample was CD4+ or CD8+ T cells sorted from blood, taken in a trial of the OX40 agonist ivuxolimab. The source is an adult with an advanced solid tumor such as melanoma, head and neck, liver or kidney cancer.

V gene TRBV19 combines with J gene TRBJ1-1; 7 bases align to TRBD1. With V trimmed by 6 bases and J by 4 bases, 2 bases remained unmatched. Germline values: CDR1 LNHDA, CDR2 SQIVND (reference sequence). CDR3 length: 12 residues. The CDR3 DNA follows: TGTGCCAGTAGGCCAGGGGGCACTGAAGCTTTCTTT. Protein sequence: CASRPGGTEAFF.

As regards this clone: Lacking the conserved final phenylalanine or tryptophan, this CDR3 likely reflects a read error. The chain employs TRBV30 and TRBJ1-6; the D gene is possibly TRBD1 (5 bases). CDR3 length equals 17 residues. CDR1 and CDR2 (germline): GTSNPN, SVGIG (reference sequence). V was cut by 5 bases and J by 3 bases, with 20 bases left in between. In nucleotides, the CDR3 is TGTGCCTGGGGGGGGAGACCCGGGTGCTTCTATAATTCACCCCTCCACCTT. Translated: CAWGGRPGCFYNSPLHL.

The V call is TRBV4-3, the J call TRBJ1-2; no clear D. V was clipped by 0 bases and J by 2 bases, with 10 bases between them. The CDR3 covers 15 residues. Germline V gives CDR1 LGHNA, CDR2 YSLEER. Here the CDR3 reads CASSQDRSANYGYTF. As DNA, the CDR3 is TGCGCCAGCAGCCAAGATCGTTCCGCCAACTATGGCTACACCTTC.

The CDR3 DNA sequence: TGTGCCAGCAGCTTTGGACGCGAGCAGTACTTC. It translates to CASSFGREQYF. This chain joins TRBV5-8 and TRBJ2-7; D is ambiguous. The CDR3 has 11 amino acids. The germline gives CDR1 SGHTS, CDR2 YDEGEE. Trimming took off 2 bases at V and 6 bases at J, with 6 bases between the two ends.

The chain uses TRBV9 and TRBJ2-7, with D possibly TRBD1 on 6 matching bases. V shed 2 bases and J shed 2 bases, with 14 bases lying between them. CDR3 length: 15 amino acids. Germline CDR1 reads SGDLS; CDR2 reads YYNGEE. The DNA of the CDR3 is TGTGCCAGCAGCGTTTTCCCAGGGGACGCCTACGAGCAGTACTTC. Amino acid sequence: CASSVFPGDAYEQYF.

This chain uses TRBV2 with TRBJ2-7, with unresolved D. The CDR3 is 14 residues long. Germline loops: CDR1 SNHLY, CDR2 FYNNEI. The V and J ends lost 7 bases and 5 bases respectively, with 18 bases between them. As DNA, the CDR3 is TGTGCCAGCACTCCGGACCTCCTAGGCCACGAGCAGTACTTC. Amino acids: CASTPDLLGHEQYF.

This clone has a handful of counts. The CDR3 DNA is TGTGCCAGCAGCCAAGACCCAGGGATAATGGGAAATTCACCCCTCCACTTT. As protein: CASSQDPGIMGNSPLHF. The rearrangement links TRBV4-2 to TRBJ1-6; possible D gene TRBD1, 5 bases. The ends were cut back, 0 bases at V and 7 bases at J, with 16 bases in the middle. Per the germline V gene, CDR1 is LGHNA and CDR2 is YNFKEQ. The CDR3 is 17 residues long.

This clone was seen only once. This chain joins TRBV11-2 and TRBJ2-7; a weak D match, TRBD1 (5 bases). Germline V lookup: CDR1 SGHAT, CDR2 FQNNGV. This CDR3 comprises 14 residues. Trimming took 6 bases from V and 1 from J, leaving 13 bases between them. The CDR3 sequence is CASRPTTGSYEQYF. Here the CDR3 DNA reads TGTGCCAGCAGGCCCACTACAGGATCCTACGAGCAGTACTTC.

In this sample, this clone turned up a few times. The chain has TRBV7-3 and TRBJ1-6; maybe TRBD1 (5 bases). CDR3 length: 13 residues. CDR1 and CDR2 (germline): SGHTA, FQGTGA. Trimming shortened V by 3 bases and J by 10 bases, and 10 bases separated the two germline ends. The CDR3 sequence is CASSLATASPLHF. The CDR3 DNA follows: TGTGCCAGCAGCTTGGCGACAGCGTCACCCCTCCACTTT.

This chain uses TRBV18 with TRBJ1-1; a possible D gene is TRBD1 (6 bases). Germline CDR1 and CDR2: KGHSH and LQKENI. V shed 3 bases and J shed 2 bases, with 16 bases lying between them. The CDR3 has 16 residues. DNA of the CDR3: TGTGCCAGCTCACCCTCTTCAGGGGACATAAACACTGAAGCTTTCTTT. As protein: CASSPSSGDINTEAFF. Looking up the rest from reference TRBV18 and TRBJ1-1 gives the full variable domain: NAGVMQNPRHLVRRRGQEARLRCSPMKGHSHVYWYRQLPEEGLKFMVYLQKENIIDESGMPKERFSAEFPKEGPSILRIQQVVRGDSAAYFCASSPSSGDINTEAFFGQGTRLTVV.

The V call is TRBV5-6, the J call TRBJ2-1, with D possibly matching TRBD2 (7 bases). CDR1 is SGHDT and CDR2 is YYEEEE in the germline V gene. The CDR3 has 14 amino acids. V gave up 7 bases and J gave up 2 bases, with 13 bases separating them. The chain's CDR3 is CASVGGATYNEQFF. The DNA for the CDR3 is TGTGCCAGCGTAGGGGGGGCCACCTACAATGAGCAGTTCTTC.

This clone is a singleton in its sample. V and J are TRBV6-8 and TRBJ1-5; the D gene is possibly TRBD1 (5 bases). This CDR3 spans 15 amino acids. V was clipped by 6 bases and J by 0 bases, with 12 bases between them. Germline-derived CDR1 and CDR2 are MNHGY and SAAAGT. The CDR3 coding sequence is TGTGCCAGCAGACCCGGGGGGGGTAGCAATCAGCCCCAGCATTTT. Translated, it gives CASRPGGGSNQPQHF.

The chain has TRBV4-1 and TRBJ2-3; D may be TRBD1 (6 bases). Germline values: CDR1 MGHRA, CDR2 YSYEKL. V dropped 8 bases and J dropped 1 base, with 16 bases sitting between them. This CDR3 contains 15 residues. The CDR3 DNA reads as TGCGCCAGCGGGGACAAGGAGGCTGGCACAGATACGCAGTATTTT. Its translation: CASGDKEAGTDTQYF.

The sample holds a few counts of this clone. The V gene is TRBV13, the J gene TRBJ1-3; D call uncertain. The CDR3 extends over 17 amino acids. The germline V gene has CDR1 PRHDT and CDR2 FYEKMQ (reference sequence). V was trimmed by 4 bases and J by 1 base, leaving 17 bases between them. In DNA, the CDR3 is TGTGCCAGCAGCTGGGAGGCCCCTCAAGGTTCTGGAAACACCATATATTTT. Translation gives CASSWEAPQGSGNTIYF.

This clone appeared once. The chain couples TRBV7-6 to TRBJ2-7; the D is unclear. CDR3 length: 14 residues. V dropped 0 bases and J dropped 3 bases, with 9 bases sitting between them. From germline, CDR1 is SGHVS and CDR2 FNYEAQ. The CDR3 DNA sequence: TGTGCCAGCAGCTTAGCTCCGGTGGTCTACGAGCAGTACTTC. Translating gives CASSLAPVVYEQYF.

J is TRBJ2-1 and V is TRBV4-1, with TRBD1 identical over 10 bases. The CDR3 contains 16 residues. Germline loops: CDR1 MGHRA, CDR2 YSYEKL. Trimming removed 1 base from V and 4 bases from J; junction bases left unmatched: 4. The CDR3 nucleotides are TGCGCCAGCAGCCAAGTGGGGGGACAGGGGTACAATGAGCAGTTCTTC. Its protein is CASSQVGGQGYNEQFF.

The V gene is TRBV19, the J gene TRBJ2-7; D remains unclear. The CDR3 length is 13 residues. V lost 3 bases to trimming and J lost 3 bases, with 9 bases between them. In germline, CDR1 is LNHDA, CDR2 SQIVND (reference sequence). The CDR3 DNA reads TGTGCCAGTAGTATTGGCCAGAACTACGAGCAGTACTTC. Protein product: CASSIGQNYEQYF. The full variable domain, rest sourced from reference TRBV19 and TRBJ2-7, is DGGITQSPKYLFRKEGQNVTLSCEQNLNHDAMYWYRQDPGQGLRLIYYSQIVNDFQKGDIAEGYSVSREKKESFPLTVTSAQKNPTAFYLCASSIGQNYEQYFGPGTRLTVT.

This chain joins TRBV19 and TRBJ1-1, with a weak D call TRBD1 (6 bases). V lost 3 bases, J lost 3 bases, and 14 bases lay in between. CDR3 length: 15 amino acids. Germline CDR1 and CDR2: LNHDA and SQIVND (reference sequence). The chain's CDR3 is CASSMGGFLDTEAFF. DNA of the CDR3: TGTGCCAGTAGTATGGGGGGCTTTTTGGACACTGAAGCTTTCTTT.

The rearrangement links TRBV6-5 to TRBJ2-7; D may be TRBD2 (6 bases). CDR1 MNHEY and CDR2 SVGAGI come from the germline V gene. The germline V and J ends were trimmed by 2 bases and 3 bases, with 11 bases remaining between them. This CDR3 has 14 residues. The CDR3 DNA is TGTGCCAGCAGTTACGTCGCGGGGCGCTACGAGCAGTACTTC. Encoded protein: CASSYVAGRYEQYF.

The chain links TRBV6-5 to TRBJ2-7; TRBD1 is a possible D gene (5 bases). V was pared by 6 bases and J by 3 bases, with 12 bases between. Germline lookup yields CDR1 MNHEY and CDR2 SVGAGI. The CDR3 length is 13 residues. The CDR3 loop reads CASSPGHFYEQYF. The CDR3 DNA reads TGTGCCAGCAGCCCCGGACACTTCTACGAGCAGTACTTC.

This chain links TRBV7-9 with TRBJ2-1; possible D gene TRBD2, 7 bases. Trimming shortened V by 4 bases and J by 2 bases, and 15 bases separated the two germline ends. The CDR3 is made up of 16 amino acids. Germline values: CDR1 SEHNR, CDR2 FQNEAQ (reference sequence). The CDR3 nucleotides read TGTGCCAGCAGCTCCGGAGGGGGGGCAGCCTACAATGAGCAGTTCTTC. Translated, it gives CASSSGGGAAYNEQFF.

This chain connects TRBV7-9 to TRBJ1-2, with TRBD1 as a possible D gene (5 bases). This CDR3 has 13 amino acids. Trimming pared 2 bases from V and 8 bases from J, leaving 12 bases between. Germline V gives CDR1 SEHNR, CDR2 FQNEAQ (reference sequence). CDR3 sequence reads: CASSLSGALGYTF. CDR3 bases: TGTGCCAGCAGCTTAAGTGGGGCGCTCGGCTACACCTTC.

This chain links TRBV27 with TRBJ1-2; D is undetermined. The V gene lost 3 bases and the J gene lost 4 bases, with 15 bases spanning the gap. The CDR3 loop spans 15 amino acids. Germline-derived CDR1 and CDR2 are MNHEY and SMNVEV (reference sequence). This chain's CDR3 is CASSFLGNLGYGYTF. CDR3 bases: TGTGCCAGCAGTTTCCTGGGTAACTTGGGCTATGGCTACACCTTC.

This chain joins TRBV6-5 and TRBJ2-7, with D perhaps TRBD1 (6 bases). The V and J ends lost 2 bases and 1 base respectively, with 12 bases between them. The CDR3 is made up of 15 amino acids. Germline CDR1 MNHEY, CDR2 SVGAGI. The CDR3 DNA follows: TGTGCCAGCAGTTACGGGGGCGCGGAATCCTACGAGCAGTACTTC. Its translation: CASSYGGAESYEQYF.

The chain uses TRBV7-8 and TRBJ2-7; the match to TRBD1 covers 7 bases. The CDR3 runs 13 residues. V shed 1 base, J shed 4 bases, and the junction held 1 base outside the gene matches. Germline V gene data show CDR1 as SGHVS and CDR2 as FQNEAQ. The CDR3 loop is CASSLGTGYEQYF. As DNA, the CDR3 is TGTGCCAGCAGCTTAGGGACAGGATACGAGCAGTACTTC.